One T cell receptor beta chain is described in this entry. Its cognate antigen is unknown. This sample stems from a study of cytomegalovirus exposure and HLA in healthy donors. Turning to the study itself: Inside one of the first data releases sat around 77 million unique TCRs taken from HLA-typed donors.

PCR used 60 Vbeta primers and 13 Jbeta primers. Sequencing used immunoSEQ multiplex PCR; TCRdb keeps in-frame clones, though not all of them. The sample shows some 60,000 clones, around 87% of them seen only once. Regarding the study as a whole: The study reported that TCR beta sequences accurately predicted HLA-A and HLA-B alleles in most subjects. One variant, a missense change in DCLRE1C, was linked in a later analysis to TCR beta V- and J-gene trimming. Being productive about 87% or about 30% of the time was typical of most TCR beta V segments in an earlier analysis.

This CDR3 comprises 16 residues. Trimming cost V 5 bases and J 2 bases; bases outside gene matches: 9. Germline CDR1 and CDR2: SEHNR and FQNEAQ (reference sequence). The sample was PBMCs. J is TRBJ1-2 and V is TRBV7-9; 9 bases are a match to TRBD1. This receptor was taken from a man aged 18 to 35 in good health and CMV-seronegative. The CDR3: CASSRSRDRVNYGYTF. As DNA, the CDR3 is TGTGCCAGCAGCCGCTCTCGGGACAGGGTGAACTATGGCTACACCTTC.